This is a list of T cell receptor beta chains from one sample in a study of CD8+CD57+ T cells in acquired aplastic anemia. One entry per CDR3 protein, called by TCRdb with MiXCR from the reads. The repertoire holds 310,000 or so distinct CDR3 sequences, with approximately 60% as singletons. The material sequenced was sorted CD4+, CD8+, or CD8+CD57+ T cells (not recorded which) from PBMCs. These receptor sequences come from a human donor with aplastic anemia. CDR3s include the opening cysteine and the closing phenylalanine or tryptophan. A D gene is named only where the DNA matches it firmly. The size field is filled for only some rows; it gives once, few, many or a size class.

D: TRBD1; V: TRBV20-1; J: TRBJ2-5; size: .; DNA: TGCAGTGCGGAGGGGACAGGGGAGACCCAGTACTTC; CDR3: CSAEGTGETQYF
D: .; V: TRBV20-1; J: TRBJ2-7; size: .; DNA: TGCAGTGCTAGAGATTGGGGGGGGGCCTCCGAGCAGTACTTC; CDR3: CSARDWGGASEQYF
D: .; V: TRBV7-8; J: TRBJ2-3; size: .; DNA: TGTGCCAGCAGCTTAGCCCCCCTGGCAGATACGCAGTATTTT; CDR3: CASSLAPLADTQYF
D: .; V: TRBV7-9; J: TRBJ1-1; size: .; DNA: TGTGCCAGCAGCCCAAAATTGAACACTGAAGCTTTCTTT; CDR3: CASSPKLNTEAFF
D: .; V: TRBV15; J: TRBJ2-7; size: many; DNA: TGTGCCACCAGCAGGGATACTTTACCCTACGAGCAGTACTTC; CDR3: CATSRDTLPYEQYF
D: TRBD1; V: TRBV20-1; J: TRBJ2-1; size: few; DNA: TGCAGTGCTTCGACAGGGGGCGATCTCTACAATGAGCAGTTCTTC; CDR3: CSASTGGDLYNEQFF
D: TRBD1; V: TRBV7-8; J: TRBJ1-5; size: once; DNA: TGTGCCAGCAGCGTTAGCAAAGACAGGGGGTGGATCGTGGATCAGCCCCAGCATTTT; CDR3: CASSVSKDRGWIVDQPQHF
D: .; V: TRBV5-1; J: TRBJ2-2; size: many; DNA: TGCGCCAGCAGCTTGGCCACAGCTGCGGCCGGGGAGCTGTTTTTT; CDR3: CASSLATAAAGELFF
D: TRBD2; V: TRBV6-6; J: TRBJ2-7; size: .; DNA: TGTGCCAGCAGTTATGAGACTAGCTCCCACGAGCAGTACTTC; CDR3: CASSYETSSHEQYF
D: .; V: TRBV9; J: TRBJ1-1; size: many; DNA: TGTGCCAGCAGCGTAGATGAGCGTACTGAAGCTTTCTTT; CDR3: CASSVDERTEAFF
D: TRBD1; V: TRBV9; J: TRBJ2-2; size: many; DNA: TGTGCCAGCAGCCTCCAGGCAGGGGGCGGTACCGGGGAGCTGTTTTTT; CDR3: CASSLQAGGGTGELFF
D: TRBD2; V: TRBV7-9; J: TRBJ2-2; size: once; DNA: TGTGCCAGCAGCTCTAGGGGACTAGCGGGGGGGATGGACACCGGGGAGCTGTTTTTT; CDR3: CASSSRGLAGGMDTGELFF
D: .; V: TRBV4-1; J: TRBJ2-7; size: .; DNA: TGCGCCAGCAGCCCTCTCGCGGGACAGAATCGCGAGCAGTACTTC; CDR3: CASSPLAGQNREQYF
D: .; V: TRBV5-1; J: TRBJ2-5; size: .; DNA: TGCGCCAGCAGCTTGGACGGGATCATCGAGACCCAGTACTTC; CDR3: CASSLDGIIETQYF
D: .; V: TRBV7-9; J: TRBJ1-1; size: .; DNA: TGTGCCAGCAGCTTAAGGATCGGGGCCGAAGCTTTCTTT; CDR3: CASSLRIGAEAFF
D: .; V: TRBV7-9; J: TRBJ1-2; size: .; DNA: TGTGCCAGCAGCAGTGGGACGGGACTCTATGGCTACACCTTC; CDR3: CASSSGTGLYGYTF
D: TRBD1; V: TRBV29-1; J: TRBJ2-3; size: many; DNA: TGCAGCGTTCGGACCGGGACAGAGTACACAGATACGCAGTATTTT; CDR3: CSVRTGTEYTDTQYF
D: .; V: TRBV6-1; J: TRBJ1-1; size: many; DNA: TGTGCCAGCAGTGTTTCAGGACGGAACACTGAAGCTTTCTTT; CDR3: CASSVSGRNTEAFF
D: .; V: TRBV15; J: TRBJ1-2; size: few; DNA: TGTGCCACCAGCAGGGCTGAATCTGGCCGTGGCTACACCTTC; CDR3: CATSRAESGRGYTF
D: .; V: TRBV10-1; J: TRBJ2-1; size: .; DNA: TGCGCCAGCAGCAGACAGGTCTTCAATGAGCAGTTCTTC; CDR3: CASSRQVFNEQFF
D: .; V: TRBV19; J: TRBJ2-7; size: few; DNA: TGTGCCAGTAGTATTGCGGATTCCTACGAGCAGTACTTC; CDR3: CASSIADSYEQYF
D: .; V: TRBV5-7; J: TRBJ2-7; size: .; DNA: TGTGCCAGCAGCTTGGTATCGGCAGGGGTTGTGCAGTACTTC; CDR3: CASSLVSAGVVQYF
D: .; V: TRBV4-1; J: TRBJ1-6; size: few; DNA: TGCGCCAGCAGCCAAGCTCTTACCCAGGGAGGATCACCCCTCCACTTT; CDR3: CASSQALTQGGSPLHF
D: .; V: TRBV7-3; J: TRBJ2-1; size: .; DNA: TGTGCCAGCAGCTTAATTTCAGGGGATGAGCAGTTCTTC; CDR3: CASSLISGDEQFF
D: .; V: TRBV25-1; J: TRBJ1-2; size: .; DNA: TGTGCCAGCAGTGACTACATGGGGGCCTATGGCTACACCTTC; CDR3: CASSDYMGAYGYTF
D: .; V: TRBV7-8; J: TRBJ2-2; size: .; DNA: TGTGCCAGCAGCTTTAAGGCCGGGGAGCTGTTTTTT; CDR3: CASSFKAGELFF
D: .; V: TRBV6-5; J: TRBJ2-1; size: many; DNA: TGTGCCAGCAGTTCGTTGCGGAGCTCCTACAATGAGCAGTTCTTC; CDR3: CASSSLRSSYNEQFF
D: .; V: TRBV7-9; J: TRBJ2-7; size: .; DNA: TGTGCCAGCAGCTTAGCCCCGGTTGACGGCTACGAGCAGTACTTC; CDR3: CASSLAPVDGYEQYF
D: .; V: TRBV7-2; J: TRBJ2-1; size: few; DNA: TGTGCCAGCGGAAGCCGCAATGAGCAGTTCTTC; CDR3: CASGSRNEQFF
D: .; V: TRBV7-6; J: TRBJ1-1; size: .; DNA: TGTGCCAGCAGCTTAGGGGAGTGTGAAGCTTTCTTT; CDR3: CASSLGECEAFF
D: .; V: TRBV7-3; J: TRBJ1-1; size: .; DNA: TGTGCCAGCAGACGATCTACGGGGGCGCAGGTGTTAGCTTTCTTT; CDR3: CASRRSTGAQVLAFF
D: TRBD2; V: TRBV12-3/TRBV12-4; J: TRBJ2-3; size: .; DNA: TGTGCCAGCAGCGTAGCGGGGGGGCCCAGTGATACGCAGTATTTT; CDR3: CASSVAGGPSDTQYF
D: .; V: TRBV7-9; J: TRBJ1-5; size: .; DNA: TGTGCCAGCACCTATGGAGGTTCCAATCAGCCCCAGCATTTT; CDR3: CASTYGGSNQPQHF
D: TRBD1; V: TRBV5-1; J: TRBJ2-7; size: .; DNA: TGCGCCAGCAGCTCCATACGACAGGGCCCCTACGAGCAGTACTTC; CDR3: CASSSIRQGPYEQYF
D: TRBD1; V: TRBV7-6; J: TRBJ2-1; size: .; DNA: TGTGCCAGCAGCCGGGACAGGTGGGTCAATCAGCAGTTCTTC; CDR3: CASSRDRWVNQQFF
D: TRBD2; V: TRBV5-6; J: TRBJ2-1; size: once; DNA: TGTGCCAGCAGCCCGGGACTAGCGGGTGGTGAGCAGTTCTTC; CDR3: CASSPGLAGGEQFF
D: TRBD2; V: TRBV6-2/TRBV6-3; J: TRBJ2-7; size: many; DNA: TGTGCCAGCGGACTAGGACTAGGGTTCGGCGAGCAGTACTTC; CDR3: CASGLGLGFGEQYF
D: .; V: TRBV11-2; J: TRBJ1-1; size: .; DNA: TGTGCCAGCAGCGTAGATGGCAGGGGGAACACTGAAGCTTTCTTT; CDR3: CASSVDGRGNTEAFF
D: TRBD2; V: TRBV2; J: TRBJ2-5; size: once; DNA: TGTGCCAGCAACCCGGGACTAGCGGGGGGGCAGCAAGAGACCCAGTACTTC; CDR3: CASNPGLAGGQQETQYF
D: TRBD1; V: TRBV7-6; J: TRBJ1-4; size: .; DNA: TGTGCCAGCAGCTGGACAGGGGAGGGTGAAAAACTGTTTTTT; CDR3: CASSWTGEGEKLFF
D: .; V: TRBV24-1; J: TRBJ1-1; size: .; DNA: TGTGCCACCAGTGATATGATGAACACTGAAGCTTTCTTT; CDR3: CATSDMMNTEAFF
D: .; V: TRBV10-3; J: TRBJ1-1; size: .; DNA: TGTGCCGTCAGGCCCGCGGGGAGGGGCTCTCGTATGAACACTGAAGCTTTCTTT; CDR3: CAVRPAGRGSRMNTEAFF
D: .; V: TRBV19; J: TRBJ1-1; size: .; DNA: TGTGCCAGTAGTGTGGGGGCGACTGAAGCTTTCTTT; CDR3: CASSVGATEAFF
D: .; V: TRBV29-1; J: TRBJ2-1; size: once; DNA: TGCAGCGTTGACGGGGCCCGACACAATGAGCAGTTCTTC; CDR3: CSVDGARHNEQFF
D: TRBD2; V: TRBV20-1; J: TRBJ2-5; size: few; DNA: TGCAGTGCCGAGGGACTAGCGGGGGGGCCGTGGGAGACCCAGTACTTC; CDR3: CSAEGLAGGPWETQYF
D: .; V: TRBV19; J: TRBJ2-7; size: .; DNA: TGTGCCAGTAGTATATGGAAGGGGGGCACCTACGAGCAGTACTTC; CDR3: CASSIWKGGTYEQYF
D: .; V: TRBV20-1; J: TRBJ2-3; size: .; DNA: TGCAGTGCTCGCGGACCGACAGACACGCAGTATTTT; CDR3: CSARGPTDTQYF